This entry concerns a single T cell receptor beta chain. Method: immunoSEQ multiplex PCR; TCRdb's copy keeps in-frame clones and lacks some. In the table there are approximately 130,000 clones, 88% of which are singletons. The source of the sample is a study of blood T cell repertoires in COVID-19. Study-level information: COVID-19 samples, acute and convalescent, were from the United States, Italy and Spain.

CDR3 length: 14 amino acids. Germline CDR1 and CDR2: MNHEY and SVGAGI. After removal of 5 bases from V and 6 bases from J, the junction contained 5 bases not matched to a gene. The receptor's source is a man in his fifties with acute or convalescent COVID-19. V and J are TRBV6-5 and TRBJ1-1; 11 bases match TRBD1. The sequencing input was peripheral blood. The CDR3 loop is CASSRDRGWSEAFF. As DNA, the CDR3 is TGTGCCAGCAGTCGGGACAGGGGGTGGTCTGAAGCTTTCTTT.